This T cell receptor beta chain was recorded in a study of patients with pleural tuberculosis. The sample holds many counts of this clonotype. Losses at the gene ends were 6 bases for V and 6 bases for J; bases not matched to a gene: 11. The CDR3 loop spans 15 amino acids. CDR1 is MNHNS and CDR2 is SASEGT in the germline V gene. Each CDR3 protein is one row after TCRdb ran MiXCR on the reads. The sample yields around 50,000 distinct CDR3 sequences, around 6.7% seen once. The TCR originated in a human donor with pleural tuberculosis. The chain links TRBV6-1 to TRBJ2-1, with 7 bases aligning to TRBD1. CDR3 bases: TGTGCCAGCAGGGTAACCGGGACAGCCTCCAATGAGCAGTTCTTC. It yields the protein CASRVTGTASNEQFF.